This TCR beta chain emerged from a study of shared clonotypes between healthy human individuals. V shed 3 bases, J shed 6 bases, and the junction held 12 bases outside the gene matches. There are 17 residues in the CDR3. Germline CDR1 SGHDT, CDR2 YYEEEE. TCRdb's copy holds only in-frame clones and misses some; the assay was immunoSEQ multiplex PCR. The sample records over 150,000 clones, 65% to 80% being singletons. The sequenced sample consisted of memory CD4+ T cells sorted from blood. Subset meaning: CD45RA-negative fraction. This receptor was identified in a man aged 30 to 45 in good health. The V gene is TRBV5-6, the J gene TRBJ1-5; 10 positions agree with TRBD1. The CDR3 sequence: CASSSTTGTGVGQPQHF. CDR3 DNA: TGTGCCAGCAGCTCGACTACCGGGACAGGGGTGGGTCAGCCCCAGCATTTT. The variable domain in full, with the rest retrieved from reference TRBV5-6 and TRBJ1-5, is DAGVTQSPTHLIKTRGQQVTLRCSPKSGHDTVSWYQQALGQGPQFIFQYYEEEERQRGNFPDRFSGHQFPNYSSELNVNALLLGDSALYLCASSSTTGTGVGQPQHFGDGTRLSIL.